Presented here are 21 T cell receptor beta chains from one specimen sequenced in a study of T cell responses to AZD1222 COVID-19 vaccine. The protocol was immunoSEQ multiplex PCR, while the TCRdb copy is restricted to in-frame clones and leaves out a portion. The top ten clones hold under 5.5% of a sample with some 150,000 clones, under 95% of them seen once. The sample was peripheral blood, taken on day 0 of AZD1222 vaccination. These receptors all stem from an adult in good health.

The DNA of the CDR3 is TGTGCCAGCAGCTTAAGTGGGAACCCCACCGGGGAGCTGTTTTTT. Translation gives CASSLSGNPTGELFF. The gene calls are TRBV7-9 and TRBJ2-2; D not resolved. The V gene's germline CDR1 is SEHNR and CDR2 FQNEAQ (reference sequence). The CDR3 extends over 15 amino acids. V was pared by 2 bases and J by 4 bases, with 11 bases between.

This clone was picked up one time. The CDR3 DNA follows: TGTGCCAGCAGCTCCACCCGGGGGCGCTACATCTACGAGCAGTACTTC. Translation: CASSSTRGRYIYEQYF. The chain has TRBV11-2 and TRBJ2-7, with D perhaps given as TRBD1 or TRBD2 (6 bases each). The CDR3 covers 16 residues. Trimming removed 4 bases from V and 3 bases from J, with 19 bases in between. Germline assignment: CDR1 SGHAT and CDR2 FQNNGV.

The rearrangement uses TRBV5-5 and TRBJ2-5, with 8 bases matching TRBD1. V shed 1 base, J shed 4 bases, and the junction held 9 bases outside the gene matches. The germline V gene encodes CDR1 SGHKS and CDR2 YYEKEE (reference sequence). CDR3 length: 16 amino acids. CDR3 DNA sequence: TGTGCCAGCAGCTTGACCCCGACAGGGGTGAGAGAGACCCAGTACTTC. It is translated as CASSLTPTGVRETQYF.

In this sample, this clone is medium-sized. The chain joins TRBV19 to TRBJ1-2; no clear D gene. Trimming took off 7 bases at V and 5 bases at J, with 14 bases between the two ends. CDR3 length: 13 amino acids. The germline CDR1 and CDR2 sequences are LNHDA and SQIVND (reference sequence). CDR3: CASTMGRVYGYTF. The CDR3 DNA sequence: TGTGCCAGTACAATGGGTAGAGTATATGGCTACACCTTC.

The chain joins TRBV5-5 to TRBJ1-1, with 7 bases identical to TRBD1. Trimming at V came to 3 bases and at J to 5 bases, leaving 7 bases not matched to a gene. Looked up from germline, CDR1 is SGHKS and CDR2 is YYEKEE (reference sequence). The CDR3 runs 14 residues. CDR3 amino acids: CASSCGQGVTEAFF. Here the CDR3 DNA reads TGTGCCAGCAGCTGCGGTCAGGGGGTAACTGAAGCTTTCTTT.

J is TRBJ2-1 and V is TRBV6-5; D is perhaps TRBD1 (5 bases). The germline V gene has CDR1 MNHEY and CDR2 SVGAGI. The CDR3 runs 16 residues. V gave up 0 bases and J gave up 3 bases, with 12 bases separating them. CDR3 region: CASSYSWGANYNEQFF. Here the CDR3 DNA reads TGTGCCAGCAGTTACTCCTGGGGCGCGAACTACAATGAGCAGTTCTTC.

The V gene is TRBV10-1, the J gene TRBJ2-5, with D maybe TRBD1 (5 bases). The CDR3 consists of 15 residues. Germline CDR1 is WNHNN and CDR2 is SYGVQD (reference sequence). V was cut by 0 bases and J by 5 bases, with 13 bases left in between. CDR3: CASSESGQGKETQYF. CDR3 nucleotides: TGCGCCAGCAGTGAGTCCGGTCAGGGAAAGGAGACCCAGTACTTC.

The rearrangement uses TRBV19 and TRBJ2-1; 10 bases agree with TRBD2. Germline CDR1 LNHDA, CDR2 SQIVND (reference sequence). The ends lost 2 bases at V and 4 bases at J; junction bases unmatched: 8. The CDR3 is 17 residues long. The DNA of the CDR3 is TGTGCCAGTAGTATACTCCCGTCAGCGGGAGGGTACAATGAGCAGTTCTTC. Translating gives CASSILPSAGGYNEQFF. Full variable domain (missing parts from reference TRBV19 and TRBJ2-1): DGGITQSPKYLFRKEGQNVTLSCEQNLNHDAMYWYRQDPGQGLRLIYYSQIVNDFQKGDIAEGYSVSREKKESFPLTVTSAQKNPTAFYLCASSILPSAGGYNEQFFGPGTRLTVL.

The CDR3 reads CASRWGLAGLHEQYF. The CDR3 coding sequence is TGTGCCAGCAGGTGGGGACTAGCGGGACTCCACGAGCAGTACTTC. The V gene is TRBV5-6, the J gene TRBJ2-7, with 13 bases identical to TRBD2. Trimming removed 5 bases from V and 5 bases from J; junction bases left unmatched: 7. Germline-derived CDR1 and CDR2 are SGHDT and YYEEEE. The CDR3 runs 15 residues.

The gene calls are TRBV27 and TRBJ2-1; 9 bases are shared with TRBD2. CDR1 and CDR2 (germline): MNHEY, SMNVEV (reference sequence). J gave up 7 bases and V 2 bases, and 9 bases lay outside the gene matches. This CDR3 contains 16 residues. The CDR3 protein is CASSLVGREGPNEQFF. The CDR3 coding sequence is TGTGCCAGCAGTTTAGTGGGGCGGGAGGGCCCTAATGAGCAGTTCTTC.

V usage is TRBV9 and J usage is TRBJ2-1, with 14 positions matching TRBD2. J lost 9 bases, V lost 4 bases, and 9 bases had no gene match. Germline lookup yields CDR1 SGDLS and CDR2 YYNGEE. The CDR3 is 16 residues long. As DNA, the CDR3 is TGTGCCAGCAGCACCCGACTAGCGGGAGGGCCTAGTGAGCAGTTCTTC. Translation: CASSTRLAGGPSEQFF.

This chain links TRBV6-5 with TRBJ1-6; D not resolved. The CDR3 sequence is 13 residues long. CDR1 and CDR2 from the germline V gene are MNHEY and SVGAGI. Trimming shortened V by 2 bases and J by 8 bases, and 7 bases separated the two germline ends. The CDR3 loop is CASSYRDYSPLHF. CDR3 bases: TGTGCCAGCAGTTACAGGGATTATTCACCCCTCCACTTT.

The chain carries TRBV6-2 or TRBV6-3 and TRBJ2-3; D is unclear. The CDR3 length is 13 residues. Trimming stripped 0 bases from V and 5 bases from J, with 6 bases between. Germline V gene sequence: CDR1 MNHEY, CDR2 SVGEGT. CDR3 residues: CASSYSPIDTQYF. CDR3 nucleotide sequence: TGTGCCAGCAGTTACTCCCCCATAGATACGCAGTATTTT.

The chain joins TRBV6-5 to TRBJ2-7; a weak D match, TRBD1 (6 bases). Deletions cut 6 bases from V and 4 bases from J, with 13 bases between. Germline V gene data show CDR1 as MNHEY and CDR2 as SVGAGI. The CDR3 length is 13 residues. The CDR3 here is CASSLKRGYEQYF. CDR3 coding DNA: TGTGCCAGCAGCTTGAAGAGGGGGTACGAGCAGTACTTC.

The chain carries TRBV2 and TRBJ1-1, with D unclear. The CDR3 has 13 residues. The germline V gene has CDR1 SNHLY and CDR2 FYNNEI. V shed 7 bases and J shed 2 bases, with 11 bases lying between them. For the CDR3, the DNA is TGTGCCAGCAATGTTCGACCCAACACTGAAGCTTTCTTT. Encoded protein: CASNVRPNTEAFF.

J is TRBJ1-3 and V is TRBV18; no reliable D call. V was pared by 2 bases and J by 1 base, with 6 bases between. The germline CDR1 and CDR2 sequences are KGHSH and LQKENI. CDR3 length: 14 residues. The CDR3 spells CASSPADSGNTIYF. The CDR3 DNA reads TGTGCCAGCTCACCAGCCGATTCTGGAAACACCATATATTTT.

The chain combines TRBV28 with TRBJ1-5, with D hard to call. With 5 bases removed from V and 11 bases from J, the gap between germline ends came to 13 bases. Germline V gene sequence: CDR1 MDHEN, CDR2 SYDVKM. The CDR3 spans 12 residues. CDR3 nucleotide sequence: TGTGCCAGCAGTACACTTCTACAAACCCAGCATTTT. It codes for CASSTLLQTQHF.

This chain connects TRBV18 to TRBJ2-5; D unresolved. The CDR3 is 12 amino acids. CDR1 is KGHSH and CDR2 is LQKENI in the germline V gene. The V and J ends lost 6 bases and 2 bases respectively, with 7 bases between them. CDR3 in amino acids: CASSPTQETQYF. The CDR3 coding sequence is TGTGCCAGCTCGCCGACTCAAGAGACCCAGTACTTC.

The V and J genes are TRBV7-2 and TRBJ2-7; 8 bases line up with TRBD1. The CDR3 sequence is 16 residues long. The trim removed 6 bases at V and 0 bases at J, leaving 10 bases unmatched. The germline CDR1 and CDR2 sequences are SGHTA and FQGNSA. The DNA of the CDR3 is TGTGCCAGCAGTTGGACAGGGCCCCCCCCCTCCTACGAGCAGTACTTC. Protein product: CASSWTGPPPSYEQYF.

The CDR3 protein is CASSESGDTYNEQFF. The CDR3 region has the DNA TGTGCCAGCAGTGAATCGGGGGACACCTACAATGAGCAGTTCTTC. The chain uses TRBV6-1 and TRBJ2-1; D assignment may be TRBD1 or TRBD2 (6 bases each). Trimming took off 2 bases at V and 2 bases at J, with 10 bases between the two ends. Germline lookup yields CDR1 MNHNS and CDR2 SASEGT. The CDR3 extends over 15 amino acids.

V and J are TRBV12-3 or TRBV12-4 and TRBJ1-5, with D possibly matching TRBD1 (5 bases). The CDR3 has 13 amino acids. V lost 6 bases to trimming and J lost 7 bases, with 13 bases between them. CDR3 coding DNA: TGTGCCAGCAGCAAAGGAGGGGAACAGCCCCAGCATTTT. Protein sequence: CASSKGGEQPQHF.